The text below deals with one T cell receptor (beta chain). What it binds is unknown. The PCR used 60 Vbeta and 13 Jbeta primers. Here immunoSEQ multiplex PCR was the method, and the copy in TCRdb shows in-frame clones only, minus some. The table records about 140,000 clones, 75% to 80% of them present only once. The sample originates from a study of cytomegalovirus exposure and HLA in healthy donors. About the study: Earlier work reported 95 million to 130 million unique TCR beta sequences from some 170 million T cells. Whole-study findings and limits: A reported reduction in N-insertions relative to the approximately 640-donor mean was seen in an Asian-associated ancestry cluster in a later analysis. In a later analysis, HLA-associated TCR beta chains were more clonally expanded than equally common others. Exclusion applied to some V segments, including TRBV6-2 and TRBV6-3, as they were indistinguishable.

Per germline, CDR1 SEHNR and CDR2 FQNEAQ (reference sequence). V was pared by 5 bases and J by 4 bases, with 11 bases between. This CDR3 is built from 13 residues. The receptor was derived from a woman aged 50 to 60 in good health and CMV-seronegative. The specimen was PBMCs. The chain couples TRBV7-9 to TRBJ1-2; D gene ambiguous. CDR3 in amino acids: CASSVRWSYGYTF. The CDR3 bases are TGTGCCAGCAGCGTCCGCTGGAGCTATGGCTACACCTTC.